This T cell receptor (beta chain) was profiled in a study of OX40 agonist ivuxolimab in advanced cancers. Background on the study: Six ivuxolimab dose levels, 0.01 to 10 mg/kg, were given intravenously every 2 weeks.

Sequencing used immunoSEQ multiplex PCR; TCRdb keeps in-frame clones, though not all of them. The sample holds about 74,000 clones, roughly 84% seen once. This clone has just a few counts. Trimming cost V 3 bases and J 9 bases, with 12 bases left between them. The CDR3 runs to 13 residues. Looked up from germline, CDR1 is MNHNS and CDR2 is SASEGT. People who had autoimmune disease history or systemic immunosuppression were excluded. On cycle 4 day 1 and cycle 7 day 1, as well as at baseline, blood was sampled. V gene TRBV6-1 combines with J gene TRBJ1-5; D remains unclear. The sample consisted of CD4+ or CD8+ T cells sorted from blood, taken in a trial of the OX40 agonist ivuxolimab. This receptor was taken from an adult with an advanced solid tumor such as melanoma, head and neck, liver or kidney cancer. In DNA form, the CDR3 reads TGTGCCAGCAGTGATGTGGCCCTCCGGCCCCAGCATTTT. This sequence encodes CASSDVALRPQHF.